The 5 T cell receptor beta chains listed next were all sequenced from one sample in a study of T cell clonality in common variable immunodeficiency. Study results and caveats: Common variable immunodeficiency TCR beta sequences reportedly had fewer deletions and N-nucleotide insertions.

Measured with immunoSEQ multiplex PCR; TCRdb has only the in-frame clones, and not every one. The specimen has approximately 20,000 clones, none found just once. For these receptors, no antigen is known. The sequenced material came from peripheral blood mononuclear cells. These receptors were obtained from a human donor with common variable immunodeficiency.

This clone was detected many times. The CDR3 end falls 3 residues outside the read, so it is completed with the germline J gene. The chain is built from TRBV19 and TRBJ1-1; the match to TRBD1 covers 10 bases. This CDR3 has 14 amino acids. The junction had 1 base not matched to a gene; V was cut back by 5 bases and J by 1 base. In germline, CDR1 is LNHDA, CDR2 SQIVND (reference sequence). CDR3 sequence: CASSRDRGNTEAFF. CDR3 bases read: TGTGCCAGTAGTCGGGACAGGGGGAACACTGAA.

As for this clone: The observed sequence ends 3 residues before the CDR3 terminus, with the missing tail filled in from the germline J gene. The same CDR3 arises from other DNA sequences in this sample as well. The chain uses TRBV19 and TRBJ1-2; D might be TRBD1 (6 bases). From germline, CDR1 is LNHDA and CDR2 SQIVND (reference sequence). The CDR3 spans 16 residues. With 3 bases removed from V and 6 bases from J, the gap between germline ends came to 20 bases. The CDR3 is CASSMGALVSRHGYTF. CDR3 bases read: TGTGCCAGTAGTATGGGGGCCCTGGTCTCTCGACATGGC. The entire variable domain, with the rest obtained from reference TRBV19 and TRBJ1-2, is as follows: DGGITQSPKYLFRKEGQNVTLSCEQNLNHDAMYWYRQDPGQGLRLIYYSQIVNDFQKGDIAEGYSVSREKKESFPLTVTSAQKNPTAFYLCASSMGALVSRHGYTFGSGTRLTVV.

Comments on this clone: The read terminates 3 residues before the CDR3 end, so the remaining end is supplied by the germline J gene. The chain couples TRBV18 to TRBJ1-4; 9 bases line up with TRBD1. V was pared by 3 bases and J by 0 bases, with 5 bases of the junction left unmatched. The CDR3 has 17 residues. The V gene's germline CDR1 is KGHSH and CDR2 LQKENI. The sequenced part of the CDR3 DNA is TGTGCCAGCTCACCGACGACAGGGGGATCAACTAATGAAAAA. Protein product: CASSPTTGGSTNEK. The whole CDR3 is CASSPTTGGSTNEKLFF.

This clone was observed at least ten times. CDR3 residues: CASSSRRDWLSEQYF. Partial CDR3 DNA: TGTGCCAGCAGTAGTCGGCGGGACTGGCTTTCCGAG. The genes are TRBV2 and TRBJ2-7, with a tentative D call TRBD2 (6 bases). The DNA ends 3 residues before the CDR3 does, and the rest of the CDR3 is filled in from the germline J gene. From germline, CDR1 is SNHLY and CDR2 FYNNEI. The CDR3 covers 15 residues. V lost 5 bases to trimming and J lost 6 bases, with 20 bases between them.

This clone appeared many times. The read ends 3 residues shy of where the CDR3 ends; the end is completed using the germline J gene. The rearrangement uses TRBV2 and TRBJ2-4; a possible D gene is TRBD1 (6 bases). Germline CDR1 SNHLY, CDR2 FYNNEI. V was cut by 5 bases and J by 6 bases, with 14 bases left in between. The CDR3 consists of 14 residues. CDR3 DNA, as far as it was read: TGTGCCAGCAGTCTACAGGGCTCCCTAAACATT. Translating gives CASSLQGSLNI. The whole CDR3 region reads CASSLQGSLNIQYF.